One sample yielded the 25 T cell receptor beta chains listed below, sequenced in a study of OX40 agonist ivuxolimab in advanced cancers. Assay used: immunoSEQ multiplex PCR; TCRdb lists only in-frame clones, some missing. The profile covers roughly 70,000 clones, with approximately 90% appearing a single time and nearly 8.5% taken by the ten largest. The input for sequencing was CD4+ or CD8+ T cells sorted from blood, taken in a trial of the OX40 agonist ivuxolimab. These receptors were taken from an adult with an advanced solid tumor such as melanoma, head and neck, liver or kidney cancer.

In this sample, this clone turned up once. The chain combines TRBV9 with TRBJ2-3; D could derive from TRBD1 or TRBD2 (5 bases each). The CDR3 is 17 amino acids. Trimming left V 0 bases short and J 0 bases short, with 14 bases between. In germline, CDR1 is SGDLS, CDR2 YYNGEE. This CDR3 reads CASSVVPGDGSTDTQYF. CDR3 bases: TGTGCCAGCAGCGTAGTCCCCGGGGACGGGAGCACAGATACGCAGTATTTT.

This clone came up a few times. J is TRBJ2-2 and V is TRBV7-2; D could derive from TRBD1 or TRBD2 (5 bases each). This CDR3 is built from 17 residues. The germline gives CDR1 SGHTA, CDR2 FQGNSA. Trimming removed 1 base from V and 0 bases from J, with 12 bases in between. CDR3: CASSLGLRDPNTGELFF. CDR3 bases: TGTGCCAGCAGCTTAGGATTGAGGGACCCGAACACCGGGGAGCTGTTTTTT.

V gene TRBV5-1 combines with J gene TRBJ1-1, with D unresolved. The V gene's germline CDR1 is SGHRS and CDR2 YFSETQ. CDR3 length: 14 amino acids. Trimming shortened V by 2 bases and J by 0 bases, and 8 bases separated the two germline ends. The CDR3 DNA follows: TGCGCCAGCAGCTTCTACATGGTGAACACTGAAGCTTTCTTT. It translates to CASSFYMVNTEAFF.

The V and J genes are TRBV5-1 and TRBJ2-5; 7 nucleotides align to TRBD2. V was clipped by 1 base and J by 5 bases; unmatched bases: 5. Per germline, CDR1 SGHRS and CDR2 YFSETQ. This CDR3 comprises 14 residues. The CDR3 DNA follows: TGCGCCAGCAGCTTGTCTAGCGGAGCTGAGACCCAGTACTTC. Protein product: CASSLSSGAETQYF.

The chain recombines TRBV5-1 with TRBJ1-5; 8 bases fit TRBD1. CDR1 SGHRS and CDR2 YFSETQ come from the germline V gene. V was clipped by 0 bases and J by 6 bases; unmatched bases: 5. The CDR3 is 15 amino acids. The CDR3 loop is CASSLDGQGTQPQHF. In nucleotides, the CDR3 is TGCGCCAGCAGCTTGGATGGACAGGGCACTCAGCCCCAGCATTTT.

This clone was recorded once. This rearrangement joins TRBV2 to TRBJ2-2, with 7 nucleotides matching TRBD1. The V gene's germline CDR1 is SNHLY and CDR2 FYNNEI. This CDR3 region has 16 residues. V lost 7 bases and J lost 0; bases outside the gene matches: 8. The CDR3 loop is CASNQGVSANTGELFF. CDR3 DNA: TGTGCCAGCAATCAGGGGGTTAGCGCGAACACCGGGGAGCTGTTTTTT. Full variable domain (missing parts from reference TRBV2 and TRBJ2-2): EPEVTQTPSHQVTQMGQEVILRCVPISNHLYFYWYRQILGQKVEFLVSFYNNEISEKSEIFDDQFSVERPDGSNFTLKIRSTKLEDSAMYFCASNQGVSANTGELFFGEGSRLTVL.

The V gene is TRBV11-2, the J gene TRBJ2-5; maybe TRBD1 (6 bases). Germline V gene data show CDR1 as SGHAT and CDR2 as FQNNGV. The CDR3 covers 15 residues. V dropped 5 bases and J dropped 4 bases, with 17 bases sitting between them. The CDR3 reads CASSRIRGMAETQYF. DNA for the CDR3: TGTGCCAGCAGCCGCATTAGGGGGATGGCAGAGACCCAGTACTTC. The variable domain in full, with the rest retrieved from reference TRBV11-2 and TRBJ2-5, is EAGVAQSPRYKIIEKRQSVAFWCNPISGHATLYWYQQILGQGPKLLIQFQNNGVVDDSQLPKDRFSAERLKGVDSTLKIQPAKLEDSAVYLCASSRIRGMAETQYFGPGTRLLVL.

This rearrangement joins TRBV7-2 to TRBJ2-4; D is possibly TRBD1 or TRBD2 (5 bases each). CDR1 and CDR2 from the germline V gene are SGHTA and FQGNSA. This CDR3 comprises 14 residues. The V end was cut by 5 bases, the J end by 13 bases, with 21 bases between. The CDR3 DNA reads as TGTGCCAGCAGCCCAGATGGGGACCTCTCGTTCCAGTACTTC. Amino acid sequence: CASSPDGDLSFQYF.

The chain recombines TRBV27 with TRBJ1-6; possible D gene TRBD1, 6 bases. V dropped 6 bases and J dropped 1 base, with 7 bases sitting between them. In germline, CDR1 is MNHEY, CDR2 SMNVEV (reference sequence). The CDR3 sequence is 14 residues long. As DNA, the CDR3 is TGTGCCAGCAGCACAGGGTCCTATAATTCACCCCTCCACTTT. This gives the protein CASSTGSYNSPLHF.

The rearrangement links TRBV5-8 to TRBJ1-1; no definite D call. CDR1 SGHTS and CDR2 YDEGEE come from the germline V gene. This CDR3 comprises 15 residues. Trimming left V 4 bases short and J 0 bases short, with 13 bases between. The chain's CDR3 is CASSLGFRMNTEAFF. CDR3 DNA: TGTGCCAGCAGCCTCGGCTTTAGGATGAACACTGAAGCTTTCTTT.

This sequence joins TRBV6-1 and TRBJ2-3, with a possible D match to TRBD1 (6 bases). Germline CDR1 and CDR2: MNHNS and SASEGT. There are 15 residues in the CDR3. Trimming took 7 bases from V and 1 from J, leaving 15 bases between them. The CDR3 sequence is CASTPGDLGTDTQYF. The CDR3 nucleotides read TGTGCCAGCACCCCAGGGGATTTGGGCACAGATACGCAGTATTTT.

This sequence joins TRBV5-4 and TRBJ1-3; unclear D gene. V was pared by 2 bases and J by 4 bases, with 7 bases between. This CDR3 comprises 13 residues. Germline CDR1 and CDR2: SGHNT and YYREEE (reference sequence). The CDR3 region is CASSLWSGNTIYF. The DNA of the CDR3 is TGTGCCAGCAGCTTATGGTCAGGAAACACCATATATTTT.

The V and J genes are TRBV6-6 and TRBJ1-3; D unclear. From germline, CDR1 is MNHNY and CDR2 SVGAGI (reference sequence). V lost 2 bases and J lost 0, with 5 bases in between. The length of the CDR3 is 14 residues. The CDR3 DNA is TGTGCCAGCAGTTACCGGGCCTCTGGAAACACCATATATTTT. Amino acid sequence: CASSYRASGNTIYF.

This rearrangement joins TRBV18 to TRBJ1-5; D ambiguous. Germline assignment: CDR1 KGHSH and CDR2 LQKENI. The CDR3 loop spans 17 amino acids. V gave up 0 bases and J gave up 4 bases, with 16 bases separating them. The CDR3 here is CASSPPGGSATNQPQHF. As DNA, the CDR3 is TGTGCCAGCTCACCACCAGGAGGCAGTGCAACAAATCAGCCCCAGCATTTT.

The rearrangement uses TRBV5-1 and TRBJ2-7, with TRBD1 matching over 7 bases. The CDR3 consists of 14 residues. V dropped 5 bases and J dropped 4; count of bases not matched to a gene: 9. Looked up from germline, CDR1 is SGHRS and CDR2 is YFSETQ. The CDR3 nucleotides are TGCGCCAGCAGTTCACGGGACAGAGAGTACGAGCAGTACTTC. It encodes CASSSRDREYEQYF.

The chain links TRBV11-1 to TRBJ2-5; D not certain. V dropped 1 base and J dropped 5 bases, with 14 bases sitting between them. The germline V gene has CDR1 SGHAT and CDR2 FQDESV (reference sequence). The CDR3 extends over 15 amino acids. CDR3 DNA: TGTGCCAGCAGCTTAGAGAGTGTCCCAAAGGAGACCCAGTACTTC. This gives the protein CASSLESVPKETQYF. The full variable domain, rest sourced from reference TRBV11-1 and TRBJ2-5, is EAEVAQSPRYKITEKSQAVAFWCDPISGHATLYWYRQILGQGPELLVQFQDESVVDDSQLPKDRFSAERLKGVDSTLKIQPAELGDSAMYLCASSLESVPKETQYFGPGTRLLVL.

The chain recombines TRBV5-1 with TRBJ1-1; 7 bases are a match to TRBD1. The CDR3 totals 15 residues. After removal of 4 bases from V and 1 base from J, the junction contained 7 bases not matched to a gene. Germline CDR1 SGHRS, CDR2 YFSETQ. The CDR3 loop is CASSVAHRGNTEAFF. The CDR3 bases are TGCGCCAGCAGCGTAGCTCACAGGGGGAACACTGAAGCTTTCTTT.

The chain uses TRBV7-9 and TRBJ2-3; D gene unclear. V gave up 0 bases and J gave up 1 base, with 11 bases separating them. Germline loops: CDR1 SEHNR, CDR2 FQNEAQ (reference sequence). The CDR3 is made up of 16 amino acids. DNA of the CDR3: TGTGCCAGCAGCTTAGCCCGGACGTATGGCACAGATACGCAGTATTTT. Amino acids: CASSLARTYGTDTQYF.

The J gene is TRBJ2-7, the V gene TRBV18; possibly TRBD2 for D (5 bases). Per germline, CDR1 KGHSH and CDR2 LQKENI. The V gene lost 3 bases and the J gene lost 2 bases, with 5 bases spanning the gap. This CDR3 spans 12 amino acids. CDR3 nucleotides: TGTGCCAGCTCACCCGGGACCTACGAGCAGTACTTC. Amino acids: CASSPGTYEQYF.

The V gene is TRBV6-1, the J gene TRBJ2-3, with 12 bases matching TRBD2. The CDR3 totals 15 residues. With 6 bases clipped from V and 4 bases from J, the junction kept 5 bases outside the gene matches. Germline lookup yields CDR1 MNHNS and CDR2 SASEGT. The CDR3 sequence: CASRRLAGEPDTQYF. The CDR3 DNA sequence: TGTGCCAGCAGAAGACTAGCGGGGGAACCAGATACGCAGTATTTT.

The chain carries TRBV7-3 and TRBJ2-1, with 7 bases identical to TRBD1. V trimming: 4 bases; J trimming: 3 bases; junction bases outside the gene matches: 18. The germline CDR1 and CDR2 sequences are SGHTA and FQGTGA. The CDR3 is made up of 19 amino acids. The CDR3 coding sequence is TGTGCCAGCAGCTCCACCGGGACAGATCTCCGAGTAGGCTACAATGAGCAGTTCTTC. It specifies CASSSTGTDLRVGYNEQFF.

The rearrangement links TRBV5-6 to TRBJ2-3, with 9 bases identical to TRBD2. Looked up from germline, CDR1 is SGHDT and CDR2 is YYEEEE. CDR3 length: 17 amino acids. Unmatched junction bases numbered 8, after V lost 0 bases and J lost 3 bases. DNA of the CDR3: TGTGCCAGCAGCTTGGGATGGCGGGGGGGCTTTACAGATACGCAGTATTTT. Translation: CASSLGWRGGFTDTQYF. Based on the CDR3 plus reference TRBV5-6 and TRBJ2-3, the full variable domain is DAGVTQSPTHLIKTRGQQVTLRCSPKSGHDTVSWYQQALGQGPQFIFQYYEEEERQRGNFPDRFSGHQFPNYSSELNVNALLLGDSALYLCASSLGWRGGFTDTQYFGPGTRLTVL.

This clone showed up just once. The chain combines TRBV14 with TRBJ2-5, with a possible D match to TRBD1 (6 bases). The CDR3 extends over 15 amino acids. V gave up 4 bases and J gave up 1 base, with 13 bases separating them. Germline-derived CDR1 and CDR2 are SGHDN and FVKESK. CDR3 residues: CASSPTLDSQETQYF. DNA for the CDR3: TGTGCCAGCAGCCCGACCCTGGACAGCCAAGAGACCCAGTACTTC.

This sequence joins TRBV5-1 and TRBJ2-1; tentative D call: TRBD1 (5 bases). Germline assignment: CDR1 SGHRS and CDR2 YFSETQ. Trimming removed 5 bases from V and 4 bases from J, with 10 bases in between. CDR3 length: 13 residues. CDR3 in DNA: TGCGCCAGCAGTTCACAGGTATACAATGAGCAGTTCTTC. Protein product: CASSSQVYNEQFF.

This clone was detected many times. The chain carries TRBV7-9 and TRBJ1-1; tentative D call: TRBD1 (6 bases). Germline lookup yields CDR1 SEHNR and CDR2 FQNEAQ (reference sequence). Trimming removed 6 bases at V and 4 bases at J, with 12 bases between. The CDR3 length is 13 residues. The DNA for the CDR3 is TGTGCCAGCAGGCCAGGACAGTCCACTGAAGCTTTCTTT. Translation: CASRPGQSTEAFF.